This T cell receptor (beta chain) was identified in a study of cytomegalovirus exposure and HLA in healthy donors. Overall study results and limits: The study designated about 180 TCR beta chains cytomegalovirus-associated. TCR beta sequences reportedly predicted most subjects' HLA-A and HLA-B alleles accurately. The authors later found HLA-associated TCR beta chains more clonally expanded than equally common others.

With 6 bases removed from V and 4 bases from J, the gap between germline ends came to 13 bases. This CDR3 is built from 13 residues. Germline CDR1 SGHRS, CDR2 YFSETQ. On this clone itself: Its antigen is unidentified.

This cohort consisted of healthy bone marrow donors. PCR amplification relied on 60 Vbeta primers (plus 13 Jbeta primers). Sequenced by immunoSEQ multiplex PCR; TCRdb stores in-frame clones only, minus some. The data show about 130,000 clones, and the top ten clones hold 2%. The chain has TRBV5-1 and TRBJ2-5, with unresolved D. The sequence was collected from a woman aged 55-70 years in good health and CMV-seronegative. Specimen: PBMCs. In nucleotides, the CDR3 is TGCGCCAGCACCCCGAGTGGTACAGAGACCCAGTACTTC. Translated: CASTPSGTETQYF. Full variable domain (rest looked up from reference TRBV5-1 and TRBJ2-5): KAGVTQTPRYLIKTRGQQVTLSCSPISGHRSVSWYQQTPGQGLQFLFEYFSETQRNKGNFPGRFSGRQFSNSRSEMNVSTLELGDSALYLCASTPSGTETQYFGPGTRLLVL.